Listed here are 5 T cell receptor beta chains from one sample, sequenced in a study of blood T cell repertoires in COVID-19. Produced via immunoSEQ multiplex PCR; TCRdb's table is partial and in-frame only. The sample consists of around 71,000 clones, 70% to 85% of them appearing once. Sequencing input: peripheral blood. The receptor set was obtained from a man aged 65 to 85 with acute or convalescent COVID-19.

The chain recombines TRBV24-1 with TRBJ2-5; D is possibly TRBD1 (6 bases). Trimming took 5 bases from V and 1 from J, leaving 16 bases between them. The germline V gene encodes CDR1 KGHDR and CDR2 SFDVKD. The CDR3 is made up of 16 amino acids. CDR3 region: CATSAGVGGFQETQYF. CDR3 bases: TGTGCCACCAGTGCTGGAGTAGGGGGTTTCCAAGAGACCCAGTACTTC.

The chain uses TRBV12-3 or TRBV12-4 and TRBJ1-2; TRBD1 is a possible D gene (5 bases). The CDR3 runs to 12 residues. V lost 8 bases and J 12 bases, leaving 19 bases between the germline ends. Here the CDR3 DNA reads TGTGCCAGCCGTCGGGACTCCACTTTTAACACCTTC. Translated: CASRRDSTFNTF.

The V gene is TRBV5-5, the J gene TRBJ1-5, with 8 bases identical to TRBD1. Germline values: CDR1 SGHKS, CDR2 YYEKEE (reference sequence). The CDR3 covers 16 residues. V lost 4 bases to trimming and J lost 2 bases; unmatched junction nucleotides: 8. For the CDR3, the DNA is TGTGCCAGCAGCCCTGGGACAGGAAGAGGCAATCAGCCCCAGCATTTT. Encoded protein: CASSPGTGRGNQPQHF. Supplemented by reference TRBV5-5 and TRBJ1-5, the full variable domain reads DAGVTQSPTHLIKTRGQQVTLRCSPISGHKSVSWYQQVLGQGPQFIFQYYEKEERGRGNFPDRFSARQFPNYSSELNVNALLLGDSALYLCASSPGTGRGNQPQHFGDGTRLSIL.

V usage is TRBV9 and J usage is TRBJ2-3; maybe TRBD1 (5 bases). Between the trimmed V and J ends, which lost 4 bases and 0 bases, there was a span of 12 bases. The CDR3 runs to 15 residues. Germline CDR1 SGDLS, CDR2 YYNGEE. The CDR3 is CASSPTQGSTDTQYF. DNA of the CDR3: TGTGCCAGCAGCCCAACTCAGGGAAGCACAGATACGCAGTATTTT.

The CDR3 DNA is TGTGCCAGCAGTAGGGACAGGGGTGGTAACTATGGCTACACCTTC. This gives the protein CASSRDRGGNYGYTF. The chain is built from TRBV6-5 and TRBJ1-2; 10 bases agree with TRBD1. Per germline, CDR1 MNHEY and CDR2 SVGAGI. With 5 bases clipped from V and 1 base from J, the junction kept 4 bases outside the gene matches. This CDR3 is built from 15 residues.